This TCR beta chain originates from a study of PD-1 blockade in classical Hodgkin lymphoma. Comments on this clone: Its target is not known.

Study findings and constraints: Patients who responded completely had about the same baseline diversity as newly diagnosed patients.

The repertoire was sequenced with immunoSEQ multiplex PCR; TCRdb's copy has only in-frame clones and lacks some. The sample shows just over 25,000 clones, 65% to 90% of them seen only once. There was relapse after autologous stem cell transplantation in every patient, and there was variation in brentuximab vedotin exposure. Complete response, partial response or progressive disease was each patient's best response. The CDR3 is 15 residues long. The V and J ends lost 1 base and 7 bases respectively, with 11 bases between them. Looked up from germline, CDR1 is SGHTA and CDR2 is FQGNSA. The chain links TRBV7-2 to TRBJ1-6; no reliable D call. This sequence originates from a human donor with classical Hodgkin lymphoma. This specimen was peripheral blood mononuclear cells (PBMCs), taken at baseline. The DNA of the CDR3 is TGTGCCAGCAGCTTAGTTGTAGCCCCCAATTCACCCCTCCACTTT. This encodes CASSLVVAPNSPLHF. Full variable domain (outside the CDR3, taken from reference TRBV7-2 and TRBJ1-6): GAGVSQSPSNKVTEKGKDVELRCDPISGHTALYWYRQSLGQGLEFLIYFQGNSAPDKSGLPSDRFSAERTGGSVSTLTIQRTQQEDSAVYLCASSLVVAPNSPLHFGNGTRLTVT.